A selection of T cell receptor beta chains follows, all from one sample in a study of a mutant IDH1 vaccine in newly diagnosed glioma. No antigen is known for these receptors. This table comes from immunoSEQ multiplex PCR, and its TCRdb copy is limited to in-frame clones, with some not included. The sample carries 55,000 to 65,000 clones, about 80% recorded once. The sequencing used PBMCs, collected from a glioma patient whose treatment included an IDH1 peptide vaccine. The receptors stem from a man aged 50 or older with glioma. The CDR3 runs from the conserved cysteine through the conserved F or W. The order of the fields is V gene, J gene, CDR3 protein.

TRBV4-1	-	CASSQVPSNRDGEQYF
TRBV4-1	TRBJ2-2	CASGVAGMGGGELFF
TRBV6-1	TRBJ1-5	CASSARGLEPQHF
TRBV11-2	TRBJ1-2	CASSPTHGDRGYGYTF
TRBV4-2	TRBJ2-1	CASSPVAGEQFF
TRBV7-2	TRBJ2-5	CASSNGLNQETQYF
TRBV18	TRBJ1-1	CASSPGQGFEAFF
TRBV9	TRBJ2-7	CASSVGTSGNMYGGEQYF
TRBV7-8	TRBJ2-5	CASSSLGQIQETQYF
TRBV19	TRBJ2-1	CASSMSANEQFF
TRBV29-1	TRBJ2-7	CSVVGRRYEQYF
TRBV29-1	TRBJ1-1	CSADRDAEAFF
TRBV6-1	TRBJ2-7	CASSESGGVYEQYF
TRBV2	TRBJ2-1	CASSVDGSSYNEQFF
TRBV10-3	TRBJ2-1	CAIMGGTGDNEQFF
TRBV6-5	TRBJ2-7	CASSYGGQGAFEQYF
TRBV7-6	TRBJ2-3	CASSSTPIGRGRTDTQYF
TRBV7-2	TRBJ2-3	CASSPTTSLSTVAQYF
TRBV5-4	TRBJ2-3	CASSLRLAGVADTQYF
TRBV11-2	TRBJ1-4	CASSRPYEKLFF